Sequencing of this T cell receptor (beta chain) was carried out in a study of shared clonotypes between healthy human individuals. Findings and limits, study-wide: Several donors held 4.5% to 5% of naive CD4 clonotypes in common. Unshared clonotypes carried lower generation probabilities than those common to all four donors. Read depth was anticipated to influence clonotype sharing among donors.

TCRdb's table, derived via immunoSEQ multiplex PCR, lists solely in-frame clones and lacks some. The table records over a million clones, around 78% of them present only once. About this clone: As yet, its antigen is unknown.

The CDR3 has 14 amino acids. Germline CDR1 and CDR2: MDHEN and SYDVKM. J lost 8 bases, V lost 5 bases, and 9 bases had no gene match. This chain connects TRBV28 to TRBJ1-2; 9 bases are a match to TRBD1. The TCR sequence derives from a man aged 18 to 30 in good health. Some clones in this sample may be carry-over from other donors' samples. Sequences were obtained from memory CD4+ T cells from PBMCs. The subset was: CD45RA-negative fraction. For the CDR3, the DNA is TGTGCCAGCAGTCCCGGGGACAGGGAGGGGGGCTACACCTTC. This encodes CASSPGDREGGYTF.